The clone carrying this T cell receptor beta chain was seen only a few times. The data stem from a study of blood T cell repertoires in COVID-19. Overall study context: The United States, Italy and Spain were the sources of the acute and convalescent COVID-19 samples. T cells, B-cell-depleted T cells, or PBMCs provided the cDNA or gDNA that served as material.

Using immunoSEQ multiplex PCR, the repertoire was profiled, and TCRdb retains in-frame clones only, with some absent. Of some 180,000 clones in the sample, around 83% were seen once. With 0 bases clipped from V and 6 bases from J, the junction kept 5 bases outside the gene matches. This CDR3 has 15 amino acids. CDR1 SGDLS and CDR2 YYNGEE come from the germline V gene. The rearrangement joins TRBV9 to TRBJ2-3, with 9 bases aligning to TRBD2. This receptor was identified in a woman between 70 and 85 years old who had recovered from COVID-19. The sequencing sample was made of peripheral blood. For the CDR3, the DNA is TGTGCCAGCAGCGTAGGGGGGACTAGCTTGGATACGCAGTATTTT. It is translated as CASSVGGTSLDTQYF.